What follows are 15 T cell receptor beta chains derived from one specimen sequenced in a study of blood T cell repertoires in COVID-19. The assay was immunoSEQ multiplex PCR, and TCRdb's table has in-frame clones only and misses some. The sample yields about 220,000 clones, about nine tenths seen once. Sequences were obtained from PBMCs or T cells enriched from blood (not recorded which). The receptors originated from a woman younger than 45 with acute COVID-19.

This clone came up once. The chain carries TRBV12-5 and TRBJ2-7; the match to TRBD2 covers 11 bases. J was trimmed by 0 bases and V by 6 bases; bases with no gene match: 4. The CDR3 extends over 15 amino acids. Per the germline V gene, CDR1 is LGHNT and CDR2 is FRNRAP. The CDR3: CASGTGTSGSYEQYF. The CDR3 DNA is TGTGCTAGTGGGACCGGGACTAGCGGCTCCTACGAGCAGTACTTC.

This sequence joins TRBV11-2 and TRBJ1-1, with a tentative D call TRBD1 (6 bases). The CDR3 runs 14 residues. Trimming shortened V by 0 bases and J by 10 bases, and 15 bases separated the two germline ends. Germline V gene lookup returns CDR1 SGHAT and CDR2 FQNNGV. The CDR3 DNA follows: TGTGCCAGCAGCTTAGAAGGGGGATTTGACGGAGCTTTCTTT. As protein: CASSLEGGFDGAFF.

This clone was found many times. The chain is built from TRBV4-3 and TRBJ1-5, with 8 bases lining up with TRBD1. Germline CDR1 is LGHNA and CDR2 is YSLEER. V shed 2 bases, J shed 6 bases, and the junction held 3 bases outside the gene matches. CDR3 length equals 14 residues. The CDR3 sequence is CASSQYRGGQPQHF. The CDR3 DNA follows: TGCGCCAGCAGCCAATACAGGGGGGGTCAGCCCCAGCATTTT.

This sequence joins TRBV6-5 and TRBJ1-1; D not certain. This CDR3 is built from 11 residues. Trimming stripped 6 bases from V and 6 bases from J, with 8 bases between. Germline assignment: CDR1 MNHEY and CDR2 SVGAGI. CDR3 nucleotides: TGTGCCAGCAGATCAGGCTCTGAAGCTTTCTTT. It codes for CASRSGSEAFF.

The chain couples TRBV7-2 to TRBJ2-7; 7 nucleotides line up with TRBD2. V trimming: 5 bases; J trimming: 1 base; junction bases outside the gene matches: 11. The germline V gene encodes CDR1 SGHTA and CDR2 FQGNSA. The CDR3 loop spans 16 amino acids. The CDR3 spells CASSRGVATLSYEQYF. The CDR3 DNA reads TGTGCCAGCAGCCGGGGGGTAGCGACACTATCCTACGAGCAGTACTTC. The complete variable domain, with remaining parts taken from reference TRBV7-2 and TRBJ2-7, reads GAGVSQSPSNKVTEKGKDVELRCDPISGHTALYWYRQSLGQGLEFLIYFQGNSAPDKSGLPSDRFSAERTGGSVSTLTIQRTQQEDSAVYLCASSRGVATLSYEQYFGPGTRLTVT.

In this sample, this clone turned up once. The chain has TRBV6-2 or TRBV6-3 and TRBJ1-2, with D perhaps TRBD1 (5 bases). The length of the CDR3 is 13 residues. Trimming took off 2 bases at V and 4 bases at J, with 8 bases between the two ends. In germline, CDR1 is MNHEY, CDR2 SVGEGT. In nucleotides, the CDR3 is TGTGCCAGCAGTTACGAAACAGGCTATGGCTACACCTTC. Translated, it gives CASSYETGYGYTF.

This clone was detected only once. This chain links TRBV5-1 with TRBJ1-1; D possibly corresponds to TRBD1 (6 bases). The CDR3 covers 15 residues. With 2 bases removed from V and 6 bases from J, the gap between germline ends came to 17 bases. Germline V gene data show CDR1 as SGHRS and CDR2 as YFSETQ. CDR3 in amino acids: CASSLNRVPGAEAFF. The DNA for the CDR3 is TGCGCCAGCAGCTTAAACAGGGTCCCGGGTGCTGAAGCTTTCTTT.

This sequence joins TRBV7-9 and TRBJ2-1; 9 nucleotides agree with TRBD2. The CDR3 has 18 amino acids. Germline assignment: CDR1 SEHNR and CDR2 FQNEAQ (reference sequence). Germline trimming cut 1 base from V and 5 bases from J; bases unmatched to any gene: 12. CDR3 sequence: CASSLVRYLAGLNNEQFF. In DNA, the CDR3 is TGTGCCAGCAGCTTAGTGCGGTATCTAGCGGGGTTAAACAATGAGCAGTTCTTC.

The chain employs TRBV7-2 and TRBJ2-7; D is possibly TRBD2 (6 bases). The V end lost 5 bases, the J end lost 3 bases, and 17 bases lay between the germline ends. The length of the CDR3 is 15 residues. From germline, CDR1 is SGHTA and CDR2 FQGNSA. The CDR3 loop is CASSQTLRELYEQYF. The CDR3 DNA reads TGTGCCAGCAGCCAAACCCTCCGGGAGCTCTACGAGCAGTACTTC.

J is TRBJ2-5 and V is TRBV7-2, with 9 bases fitting TRBD2. The CDR3 loop spans 16 amino acids. Germline-derived CDR1 and CDR2 are SGHTA and FQGNSA. The ends lost 5 bases at V and 5 bases at J; junction bases unmatched: 12. This CDR3 reads CASSQTASGEGETQYF. CDR3 nucleotide sequence: TGTGCCAGCAGCCAAACCGCTAGCGGGGAGGGGGAGACCCAGTACTTC.

This clone was detected once. V gene TRBV19 combines with J gene TRBJ1-3; TRBD1 is a possible D gene (6 bases). CDR1 is LNHDA and CDR2 is SQIVND in the germline V gene (reference sequence). The germline V and J ends were trimmed by 5 bases and 0 bases, with 14 bases remaining between them. CDR3 length: 16 residues. The CDR3 DNA is TGTGCCAGTAGTGTACAGGGCTACCACTCTGGAAACACCATATATTTT. Protein: CASSVQGYHSGNTIYF. Supplemented by reference TRBV19 and TRBJ1-3, the full variable domain reads DGGITQSPKYLFRKEGQNVTLSCEQNLNHDAMYWYRQDPGQGLRLIYYSQIVNDFQKGDIAEGYSVSREKKESFPLTVTSAQKNPTAFYLCASSVQGYHSGNTIYFGEGSWLTVV.

This clone was recorded a few times. This chain connects TRBV7-8 to TRBJ1-2, with TRBD1 identical over 8 bases. With V trimmed by 6 bases and J by 4 bases, 10 bases remained unmatched. CDR1 is SGHVS and CDR2 is FQNEAQ in the germline V gene. The CDR3 is 15 amino acids. CDR3 coding DNA: TGTGCCAGCAGACGAAGAGGGACAGGCCCCTATGGCTACACCTTC. It yields the protein CASRRRGTGPYGYTF.

This chain joins TRBV5-8 and TRBJ2-5; 8 nucleotides line up with TRBD1. In germline, CDR1 is SGHTS, CDR2 YDEGEE. J gave up 1 base and V 1 base, and 3 bases lay outside the gene matches. CDR3 size: 15 residues. CDR3 coding DNA: TGTGCCAGCAGCTTGACAGGGGGTTTCCAAGAGACCCAGTACTTC. Its translation: CASSLTGGFQETQYF.

The V gene is TRBV4-2, the J gene TRBJ2-3, with 8 positions matching TRBD2. The CDR3 is 16 amino acids. The ends lost 1 base at V and 6 bases at J; junction bases unmatched: 9. Germline V gene data show CDR1 as LGHNA and CDR2 as YNFKEQ. The CDR3 here is CASSQGSAGALDTQYF. In DNA form, the CDR3 reads TGTGCCAGCAGCCAAGGGTCAGCGGGGGCCCTTGATACGCAGTATTTT.

As concerns this clone: A junction end diverges from the germline sequence, so it may reflect a read error. This rearrangement joins TRBV4-3 to TRBJ2-1; 10 nucleotides line up with TRBD2. The length of the CDR3 is 14 residues. In germline, CDR1 is LGHNA, CDR2 YSLEER. In DNA, the CDR3 is TGCGCCAGCAGTAGAGCGGGGGGGTACACTGAGCAGTTCTTC. Its protein product is CASSRAGGYTEQFF.